A selection of T cell receptor beta chains follows, all from one sample in a study of blood T cell repertoires in COVID-19. The protocol was immunoSEQ multiplex PCR, while the TCRdb copy is restricted to in-frame clones and leaves out a portion. This repertoire shows around 190,000 clones, around 83% found once; its top ten account for roughly 13%. Input material: peripheral blood. The receptor source for this set is a human donor in a cohort sampled during active COVID-19. Both conserved end residues are part of each CDR3. A D gene is named only where the DNA matches it firmly. Clone size is stated in some rows and not others, as once, few, many or a class when expanded.

CDR3nt	CDR3aa	v_gene	d_gene	j_gene	abundance	len
TGTGCCAGCAGTGGACGGACAGGGGGTTACGATACGCAGTATTTT	CASSGRTGGYDTQYF	TRBV27	TRBD1	TRBJ2-3	.	15
TGTGCCAGCAGCTTAGAAGGGACTAGTGGGTTCAATGAGCAGTTCTTC	CASSLEGTSGFNEQFF	TRBV7-2	TRBD2	TRBJ2-1	.	16
TGTGCCAGCAGTTCATTAAAGGGGGCGGCTAATGAAAAACTGTTTTTT	CASSSLKGAANEKLFF	TRBV27	TRBD1	TRBJ1-4	.	16
TGTGCCAGCTCACGGGACACCGGGGAGACCCAGTACTTC	CASSRDTGETQYF	TRBV18	.	TRBJ2-5	.	13
TGTGCCAGCAGTTATCTGGCTAGCAATCAGCCCCAGCATTTT	CASSYLASNQPQHF	TRBV6-6	.	TRBJ1-5	few	14
TGTGCCACCAGTGACCCCGGGACAGGGGAGGGAGCTTTCTTT	CATSDPGTGEGAFF	TRBV24-1	TRBD1	TRBJ1-1	once	14
TGTGCCAGCAGTCTACAGGGACGTAATGAAAAACTGTTTTTT	CASSLQGRNEKLFF	TRBV28	.	TRBJ1-4	.	14
TGTGCCAGCAGTTATTCCCGGTATCGCACAGATACGCAGTATTTT	CASSYSRYRTDTQYF	TRBV6-5	.	TRBJ2-3	.	15
TGTGCCAGCAGCCACCCCGGAATGGGGCTCTACGAGCAGTACTTC	CASSHPGMGLYEQYF	TRBV5-5	.	TRBJ2-7	.	15
TGTGCCAGCAGCTTTTCGGGGGGCCCAAGCTCCTACAATGAGCAGTTCTTC	CASSFSGGPSSYNEQFF	TRBV7-2	.	TRBJ2-1	.	17
TGTGCCAGCAGCTTAGCGGGGACAGTCCTTATGAACACTGAAGCTTTCTTT	CASSLAGTVLMNTEAFF	TRBV7-2	TRBD1	TRBJ1-1	once	17
TGTGCCAGCTCACGAGACAATACGAACACCGGGGAGCTGTTTTTT	CASSRDNTNTGELFF	TRBV18	.	TRBJ2-2	.	15
TGTGCCAGCAGCTTGGGGTTAGCGGGAGGTCCCACCGGGGAGCTGTTTTTT	CASSLGLAGGPTGELFF	TRBV5-6	TRBD2	TRBJ2-2	.	17